This T cell receptor (beta chain) was obtained from a study of T cell responses to AZD1222 COVID-19 vaccine. For the study at large: Second-dose timings of about 4 or about 12 weeks were pooled. Notes on the study in general: In a largely white British group with more females than males, clonal diversity was possibly underestimated. Repertoires were collected only later (after the peak T cell response had occurred). Baseline testing showed seropositivity in only six or seven AZD1222 recipients.

Comment on this clone: Its matching antigen is unknown.

CDR1 is LNHDA, CDR2 SQIVND, per germline (reference sequence). There are 14 residues in the CDR3. V was pared by 7 bases and J by 3 bases, with 8 bases of the junction left unmatched. Measured with immunoSEQ multiplex PCR; TCRdb has only the in-frame clones, and not every one. The table includes about 180,000 clones, around 90% detected once. Sequenced material: peripheral blood, taken on day 0 of AZD1222 vaccination. The chain has TRBV19 and TRBJ2-7; 8 positions match TRBD1. The receptor was isolated from an adult in good health. For the CDR3, the DNA is TGTGCCAGTACGGCGAGACAGGGGAGCTACGAGCAGTACTTC. It is translated as CASTARQGSYEQYF.